The TCR beta chain under discussion was sequenced for a study of blood T cell repertoires in COVID-19. Study-level information: The United States, Italy and Spain supplied acute and convalescent COVID-19 samples. Nucleic acid was either cDNA or gDNA, and it came from T cells, B-cell-depleted T cells, or PBMCs.

Notes on this clone: The sample carries other DNA sequences with the same CDR3.

In the authors' workflow: Quantification of nucleated cells was approximated via reference gene primer amplification. Sequencing used immunoSEQ multiplex PCR; TCRdb keeps in-frame clones, though not all of them. V and J calls and clone size come straight from that table; D and trimming were deduced from the DNA. The sample contains about 120,000 clones, about 87% of which appear only once. This CDR3 spans 14 amino acids. Germline CDR1 and CDR2: LGHDT and YNNKEL (reference sequence). V dropped 1 base and J dropped 4 bases, with 10 bases sitting between them. The sequencing sample was made of peripheral blood. This clonotype originated in a woman in her sixties or seventies with acute or convalescent COVID-19. The chain uses TRBV3-1 (or the pseudogene TRBV3-2) and TRBJ1-1; D gene ambiguous. CDR3 sequence (DNA): TGTGCCAGCAGCCAAGTCGGACGGGGCACTGAAGCTTTCTTT. Protein sequence: CASSQVGRGTEAFF.